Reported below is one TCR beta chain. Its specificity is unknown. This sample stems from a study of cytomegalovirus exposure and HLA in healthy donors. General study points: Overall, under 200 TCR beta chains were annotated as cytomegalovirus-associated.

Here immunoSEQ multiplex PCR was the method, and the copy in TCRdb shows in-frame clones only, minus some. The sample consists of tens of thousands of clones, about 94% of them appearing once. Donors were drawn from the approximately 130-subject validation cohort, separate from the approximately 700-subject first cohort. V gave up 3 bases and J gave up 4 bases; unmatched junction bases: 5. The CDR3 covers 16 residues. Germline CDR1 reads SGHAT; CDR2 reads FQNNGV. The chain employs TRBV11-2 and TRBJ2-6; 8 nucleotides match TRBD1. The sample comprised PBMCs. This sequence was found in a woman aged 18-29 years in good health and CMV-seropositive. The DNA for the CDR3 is TGTGCCAGCAGCTTCCAGGGGGCTGTGGGGGCCAACGTCCTGACTTTC. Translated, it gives CASSFQGAVGANVLTF.